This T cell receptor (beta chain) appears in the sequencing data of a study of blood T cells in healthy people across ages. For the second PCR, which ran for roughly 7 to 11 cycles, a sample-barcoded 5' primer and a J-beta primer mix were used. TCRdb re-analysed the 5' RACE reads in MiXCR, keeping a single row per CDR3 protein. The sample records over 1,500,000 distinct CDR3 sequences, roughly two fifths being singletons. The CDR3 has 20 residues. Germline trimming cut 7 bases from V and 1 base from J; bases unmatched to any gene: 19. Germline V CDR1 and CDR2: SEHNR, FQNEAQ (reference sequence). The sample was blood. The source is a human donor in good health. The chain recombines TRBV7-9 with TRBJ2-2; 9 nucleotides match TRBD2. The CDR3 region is CASIVLSGGPQRENTGELFF. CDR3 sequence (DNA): TGTGCCAGCATCGTACTGAGCGGGGGGCCCCAAAGAGAGAACACCGGGGAGCTGTTTTTT.